A single sample is the source of the 27 T cell receptor beta chains below, sequenced in a study of blood T cell repertoires in COVID-19. The repertoire was sequenced with immunoSEQ multiplex PCR; TCRdb's copy has only in-frame clones and lacks some. Among 250,000 to 350,000 clones listed, roughly 83% were seen once. Material for sequencing was peripheral blood. All receptors come from a human donor with COVID-19, enrolled during active disease. The donor label of this sample is uncertain.

The V and J genes are TRBV6-2 or TRBV6-3 and TRBJ2-7, with 7 bases that match TRBD1. Germline lookup yields CDR1 MNHEY and CDR2 SVGEGT. The V segment lost 5 bases and the J segment 3 bases; nucleotides outside the gene matches: 10. The CDR3 is made up of 15 amino acids. Here the CDR3 reads CASSPPGQPIYEQYF. CDR3 DNA: TGTGCCAGCAGTCCGCCGGGACAGCCAATCTACGAGCAGTACTTC.

This rearrangement joins TRBV5-8 to TRBJ2-5; tentative D call: TRBD1 (5 bases). There are 16 residues in the CDR3. Deletions cut 7 bases from V and 0 bases from J, with 19 bases between. Germline-derived CDR1 and CDR2 are SGHTS and YDEGEE. The CDR3 spells CASPSWGSQYQETQYF. The CDR3 DNA reads as TGTGCCAGCCCCTCCTGGGGCTCGCAGTACCAAGAGACCCAGTACTTC.

The count of this clone is one. This chain links TRBV27 with TRBJ1-1, with 9 nucleotides matching TRBD1. V trimming: 2 bases; J trimming: 0 bases; junction bases outside the gene matches: 7. The CDR3 spans 17 residues. Germline CDR1 and CDR2: MNHEY and SMNVEV (reference sequence). Written as DNA, the CDR3 is TGTGCCAGCAGTTTAGCCCGGGGACAGGGTATGAACACTGAAGCTTTCTTT. This sequence encodes CASSLARGQGMNTEAFF.

The chain combines TRBV10-3 with TRBJ2-7; D remains unclear. This CDR3 has 13 residues. Per germline, CDR1 ENHRY and CDR2 SYGVKD. Between the trimmed V and J ends, which lost 0 bases and 6 bases, there was a span of 9 bases. Here the CDR3 reads CAISESLAGEQYF. The DNA for the CDR3 is TGTGCCATCAGTGAGTCGTTGGCTGGCGAGCAGTACTTC.

The chain employs TRBV18 and TRBJ1-4; D unresolved. V lost 8 bases, J lost 4 bases, and 11 bases lay in between. This CDR3 is 13 amino acids long. Germline-derived CDR1 and CDR2 are KGHSH and LQKENI. In DNA, the CDR3 is TGTGCCAGCGCCGCAGACATTAATGAAAAACTGTTTTTT. The encoded protein is CASAADINEKLFF.

Only a few counts were recorded for this clone. The chain is built from TRBV10-3 and TRBJ2-7; 7 bases are shared with TRBD1. Germline CDR1 is ENHRY and CDR2 is SYGVKD. The CDR3 loop spans 14 amino acids. V dropped 10 bases and J dropped 0; count of bases not matched to a gene: 9. The CDR3 reads CATRPGQSSYEQYF. The CDR3 nucleotides read TGTGCCACCCGACCGGGACAGAGCTCCTACGAGCAGTACTTC.

V is TRBV5-1 and J is TRBJ1-2; a possible D gene is TRBD1 (6 bases). CDR1 and CDR2 from the germline V gene are SGHRS and YFSETQ. The V end was cut by 4 bases, the J end by 0 bases, with 16 bases between. The CDR3 runs 16 residues. The CDR3, as DNA: TGCGCCAGCAGCCTAAATACAGGGTTAGCTAACTATGGCTACACCTTC. Translating it yields CASSLNTGLANYGYTF.

The chain recombines TRBV6-1 with TRBJ2-1; the D gene is possibly TRBD1 (6 bases). Germline values: CDR1 MNHNS, CDR2 SASEGT. Deletions cut 0 bases from V and 3 bases from J, with 9 bases between. This CDR3 region has 15 residues. The CDR3 here is CASSEAEGGYNEQFF. The CDR3 region has the DNA TGTGCCAGCAGTGAAGCGGAAGGGGGCTACAATGAGCAGTTCTTC.

The CDR3 nucleotides read TGTGCCAGCAGCGCCTCAAGACAGGGGGCAATGGGCTTACCCAAAAACATTCAGTACTTC. Its protein is CASSASRQGAMGLPKNIQYF. The gene calls are TRBV13 and TRBJ2-4; 10 bases map to TRBD1. Trimming cost V 5 bases and J 2 bases; bases outside gene matches: 18. The CDR3 is 20 residues long. The V gene's germline CDR1 is PRHDT and CDR2 FYEKMQ (reference sequence).

The chain employs TRBV7-2 and TRBJ1-3, with TRBD1 matching over 7 bases. Germline V gives CDR1 SGHTA, CDR2 FQGNSA. The V segment lost 2 bases and the J segment 3 bases; nucleotides outside the gene matches: 10. The CDR3 contains 17 residues. CDR3 sequence reads: CASSLSINRGGGNTIYF. The CDR3 coding sequence is TGTGCCAGCAGCTTAAGCATTAACAGGGGTGGTGGAAACACCATATATTTT. Looking up the rest from reference TRBV7-2 and TRBJ1-3 gives the full variable domain: GAGVSQSPSNKVTEKGKDVELRCDPISGHTALYWYRQSLGQGLEFLIYFQGNSAPDKSGLPSDRFSAERTGGSVSTLTIQRTQQEDSAVYLCASSLSINRGGGNTIYFGEGSWLTVV.

This rearrangement joins TRBV9 to TRBJ2-7; D might be TRBD1 (6 bases). The length of the CDR3 is 14 residues. Germline loops: CDR1 SGDLS, CDR2 YYNGEE. V gave up 4 bases and J gave up 0 bases, with 11 bases separating them. CDR3 region: CASSLGQNSYEQYF. The DNA of the CDR3 is TGTGCCAGCAGCCTTGGACAGAACTCCTACGAGCAGTACTTC.

The chain is built from TRBV5-1 and TRBJ1-1; weak D call: TRBD1 (6 bases). The CDR3 totals 11 residues. Trimming cost V 4 bases and J 7 bases, with 8 bases left between them. Germline CDR1 is SGHRS and CDR2 is YFSETQ. This chain's CDR3 is CASSGQSEAFF. CDR3 coding DNA: TGCGCCAGCAGCGGACAGAGTGAAGCTTTCTTT.

The CDR3: CASSPPSGTGGSGYTF. CDR3 coding DNA: TGTGCCAGCAGCCCCCCCTCCGGGACAGGGGGCAGTGGCTACACCTTC. V gene TRBV28 combines with J gene TRBJ1-2; 12 bases agree with TRBD1. The CDR3 totals 16 residues. CDR1 is MDHEN, CDR2 SYDVKM, per germline. With 6 bases clipped from V and 7 bases from J, the junction kept 12 bases outside the gene matches.

This chain connects TRBV6-1 to TRBJ1-2; TRBD1 might be the D (5 bases). The CDR3 totals 13 residues. From germline, CDR1 is MNHNS and CDR2 SASEGT. V was shortened by 3 bases and J by 6 bases, with 11 bases between the two germline ends. The CDR3 coding sequence is TGTGCCAGCAGTGATTCAGGCAGGGATGGCTACACCTTC. Translating it yields CASSDSGRDGYTF.

This clone was seen only a few times. The chain carries TRBV28 and TRBJ2-1; a possible D gene is TRBD1 (5 bases). The CDR3 consists of 14 residues. The ends were cut back, 1 base at V and 7 bases at J, with 11 bases in the middle. Per the germline V gene, CDR1 is MDHEN and CDR2 is SYDVKM. CDR3 nucleotide sequence: TGTGCCAGCAGTTTATCGGCAGGGCGGAATGAGCAGTTCTTC. Residues: CASSLSAGRNEQFF.

The chain combines TRBV12-3 or TRBV12-4 with TRBJ2-7; 7 bases are shared with TRBD1. After removal of 4 bases from V and 3 bases from J, the junction contained 3 bases not matched to a gene. The CDR3 totals 13 residues. The CDR3 nucleotides are TGTGCCAGCAGTTGGGGACAGAGCTACGAGCAGTACTTC. Residues: CASSWGQSYEQYF.

Remarks on this clone: Other DNA sequences of this sample code for an identical CDR3. The CDR3 spells CASSLATGDEQYF. CDR3 coding DNA: TGTGCCAGCAGTTTAGCGACAGGGGACGAGCAGTACTTC. The V and J genes are TRBV12-3 or TRBV12-4 and TRBJ2-7; 8 bases agree with TRBD1. The CDR3 runs to 13 residues. J was trimmed by 5 bases and V by 0 bases; bases with no gene match: 0.

The J gene is TRBJ1-3, the V gene TRBV2; 7 bases are a match to TRBD1. The V gene end was trimmed by 3 bases and the J gene end by 0 bases; junction bases not matched to a gene: 5. CDR1 is SNHLY and CDR2 is FYNNEI in the germline V gene. This CDR3 has 16 amino acids. The CDR3 region is CASSEWGQSSGNTIYF. CDR3 sequence (DNA): TGTGCCAGCAGTGAGTGGGGACAGAGCTCTGGAAACACCATATATTTT.

This chain connects TRBV28 to TRBJ2-5; D unresolved. The CDR3 is 12 residues long. The V gene's germline CDR1 is MDHEN and CDR2 SYDVKM. V dropped 1 base and J dropped 5 bases, with 5 bases sitting between them. The CDR3 here is CASSLFGETQYF. In nucleotides, the CDR3 is TGTGCCAGCAGTTTATTCGGGGAGACCCAGTACTTC.

The chain combines TRBV15 with TRBJ2-3, with D maybe TRBD2 (5 bases). Trimming left V 4 bases short and J 8 bases short, with 19 bases between. Germline V gene sequence: CDR1 LNHNV, CDR2 YYDKDF (reference sequence). The CDR3 totals 15 residues. The CDR3 DNA reads as TGTGCCACCAGCACCGATATATTACTAGGGAGTACGCAGTATTTT. Amino acids: CATSTDILLGSTQYF.

This clone was recorded a few times. The CDR3 loop reads CASSHHSSNQPQHF. CDR3 in DNA: TGTGCCAGCAGCCACCACAGTAGCAATCAGCCCCAGCATTTT. The rearrangement joins TRBV28 to TRBJ1-5; D uncertain. There are 14 residues in the CDR3. V was clipped by 6 bases and J by 0 bases, with 9 bases between them. The germline gives CDR1 MDHEN, CDR2 SYDVKM.

This rearrangement joins TRBV28 to TRBJ1-1, with 12 bases identical to TRBD1. The germline gives CDR1 MDHEN, CDR2 SYDVKM. J gave up 6 bases and V 3 bases, and 17 bases lay outside the gene matches. This CDR3 has 19 residues. The CDR3 DNA follows: TGTGCCAGCAGTTTGGATTTGGGCAGGGACAGGGGGCTCAGTGCTGAAGCTTTCTTT. Residues: CASSLDLGRDRGLSAEAFF.

This clone occurred once. This chain uses TRBV27 with TRBJ2-7; TRBD2 matches at 7 bases. With V trimmed by 4 bases and J by 3 bases, 9 bases remained unmatched. CDR3 length: 15 residues. Germline CDR1 reads MNHEY; CDR2 reads SMNVEV (reference sequence). The CDR3: CASSYSRGGLYEQYF. In DNA, the CDR3 is TGTGCCAGCAGTTACTCCCGGGGAGGGCTCTACGAGCAGTACTTC.

This clone turned up a few times. V is TRBV7-2 and J is TRBJ2-2; D perhaps matches TRBD1 (6 bases). Trimming left V 5 bases short and J 6 bases short, with 10 bases between. The germline V gene has CDR1 SGHTA and CDR2 FQGNSA. The CDR3 length is 13 residues. This chain's CDR3 is CASSGRGSGELFF. CDR3 coding DNA: TGTGCCAGCAGCGGCAGGGGCTCCGGGGAGCTGTTTTTT. Full variable domain (remainder filled in from reference TRBV7-2 and TRBJ2-2): GAGVSQSPSNKVTEKGKDVELRCDPISGHTALYWYRQSLGQGLEFLIYFQGNSAPDKSGLPSDRFSAERTGGSVSTLTIQRTQQEDSAVYLCASSGRGSGELFFGEGSRLTVL.

V and J are TRBV19 and TRBJ2-1; 11 bases fit TRBD2. The ends lost 6 bases at V and 5 bases at J; junction bases unmatched: 9. The germline V gene encodes CDR1 LNHDA and CDR2 SQIVND (reference sequence). The CDR3 has 16 amino acids. As DNA, the CDR3 is TGTGCCAGTAGCGGGGCTAGCGGGAGGTCCAACAATGAGCAGTTCTTC. It is translated as CASSGASGRSNNEQFF.

For this clone: Within the sample, other DNA sequences also encode this same CDR3. The V and J genes are TRBV5-6 and TRBJ1-2; 9 positions agree with TRBD1. Germline CDR1 and CDR2: SGHDT and YYEEEE. The V gene end was trimmed by 4 bases and the J gene end by 6 bases; junction bases not matched to a gene: 4. This CDR3 has 13 amino acids. The CDR3 loop reads CASSPGTGNGYTF. The CDR3 nucleotides are TGTGCCAGCAGCCCGGGGACAGGGAATGGCTACACCTTC.

This clone occurred once. The chain has TRBV9 and TRBJ2-3, with 7 positions matching TRBD2. Trimming at V came to 3 bases and at J to 0 bases, leaving 7 bases not matched to a gene. Germline CDR1 is SGDLS and CDR2 is YYNGEE. The CDR3 length is 16 residues. Here the CDR3 DNA reads TGTGCCAGCAGCGAACCAAGCGGGGCTAGCACAGATACGCAGTATTTT. This sequence encodes CASSEPSGASTDTQYF. Full variable domain (outside the CDR3, taken from reference TRBV9 and TRBJ2-3): DSGVTQTPKHLITATGQRVTLRCSPRSGDLSVYWYQQSLDQGLQFLIQYYNGEERAKGNILERFSAQQFPDLHSELNLSSLELGDSALYFCASSEPSGASTDTQYFGPGTRLTVL.